This T cell receptor beta chain is drawn from a study of identical twins. In TCRdb, the 5' RACE reads were re-called with MiXCR into one record per CDR3 protein. The sample shows about 530,000 distinct CDR3 sequences, about 20% of them seen only once. The CDR3 has 14 residues. Germline-derived CDR1 and CDR2 are SEHNR and FQNEAQ (reference sequence). The V end was cut by 5 bases, the J end by 5 bases, with 13 bases between. A further study also used this sample, focusing on yellow fever vaccine responses in identical twins.

J is TRBJ2-1 and V is TRBV7-9; D unclear. Sequenced: CD4+ T cells sorted from blood. The TCR sequence derives from a woman aged 18 to 35 in good health. DNA of the CDR3: TGTGCCAGCAGCACTACCGGGTCCAACAATGAGCAGTTCTTC. It translates to CASSTTGSNNEQFF.